Listed here are 24 T cell receptor beta chains from one sample, sequenced in a study of blood T cell repertoires in COVID-19. Clones were sequenced by immunoSEQ multiplex PCR, and TCRdb holds only the in-frame ones, with some missing. The sample includes 250,000 to 300,000 clones, roughly 93% of them seen just once. Material: PBMCs or T cells enriched from blood (not recorded which). The origin of the receptors is a woman in her thirties or forties with acute COVID-19.

The V and J genes are TRBV29-1 and TRBJ2-7, with 9 positions matching TRBD1. The CDR3 extends over 13 amino acids. In germline, CDR1 is SQVTM, CDR2 ANQGSEA. The V and J ends lost 3 bases and 6 bases, in that order; junction bases with no gene match: 6. Written as DNA, the CDR3 is TGCAGCGTTGACGGGACAGGGTCCGTCGAGCAGTACTTC. It codes for CSVDGTGSVEQYF.

The V call is TRBV6-1, the J call TRBJ2-4; 12 bases fit TRBD2. V trimming: 0 bases; J trimming: 2 bases; junction bases outside the gene matches: 5. The CDR3 is 18 residues long. CDR1 is MNHNS and CDR2 is SASEGT in the germline V gene. The CDR3 sequence is CASSEARLAGDPKNIQYF. CDR3 nucleotide sequence: TGTGCCAGCAGTGAAGCCAGACTAGCGGGAGACCCCAAAAACATTCAGTACTTC.

The chain carries TRBV19 and TRBJ2-7; possibly TRBD2 for D (6 bases). V was clipped by 3 bases and J by 4 bases, with 13 bases between them. There are 14 residues in the CDR3. Germline assignment: CDR1 LNHDA and CDR2 SQIVND (reference sequence). The CDR3 protein is CASSIEAGRYEQYF. CDR3 sequence (DNA): TGTGCCAGTAGTATCGAGGCAGGGAGGTACGAGCAGTACTTC.

The chain employs TRBV7-2 and TRBJ1-1; the D gene is possibly TRBD1 (5 bases). Germline-derived CDR1 and CDR2 are SGHTA and FQGNSA. Between the trimmed V and J ends, which lost 4 bases and 0 bases, there was a span of 9 bases. CDR3 length equals 14 residues. The CDR3 spells CASSWGGLNTEAFF. The CDR3 region has the DNA TGTGCCAGCAGCTGGGGGGGGTTGAACACTGAAGCTTTCTTT. The full variable domain, in which reference TRBV7-2 and TRBJ1-1 provide the parts outside the CDR3, is GAGVSQSPSNKVTEKGKDVELRCDPISGHTALYWYRQSLGQGLEFLIYFQGNSAPDKSGLPSDRFSAERTGGSVSTLTIQRTQQEDSAVYLCASSWGGLNTEAFFGQGTRLTVV.

Written as DNA, the CDR3 is TGTGCCAGCTCACCACAGGCAGGGTCCGGTTCACCCCTCCACTTT. Translated: CASSPQAGSGSPLHF. The genes are TRBV18 and TRBJ1-6, with D possibly matching TRBD1 (5 bases). The V end was cut by 1 base, the J end by 9 bases, with 13 bases between. The CDR3 covers 15 residues. Per germline, CDR1 KGHSH and CDR2 LQKENI. Looking up the rest from reference TRBV18 and TRBJ1-6 gives the full variable domain: NAGVMQNPRHLVRRRGQEARLRCSPMKGHSHVYWYRQLPEEGLKFMVYLQKENIIDESGMPKERFSAEFPKEGPSILRIQQVVRGDSAAYFCASSPQAGSGSPLHFGNGTRLTVT.

This clone was seen only once. The chain is built from TRBV11-2 and TRBJ1-6; 7 positions match TRBD1. Germline-derived CDR1 and CDR2 are SGHAT and FQNNGV. V lost 5 bases to trimming and J lost 6 bases; unmatched junction nucleotides: 10. The CDR3 is 16 amino acids. CDR3 region: CASSQIPGQLNSPLHF. The CDR3 DNA follows: TGTGCCAGCAGCCAAATCCCGGGACAGCTTAATTCACCCCTCCACTTT. Drawing the rest from reference TRBV11-2 and TRBJ1-6, the complete variable domain is EAGVAQSPRYKIIEKRQSVAFWCNPISGHATLYWYQQILGQGPKLLIQFQNNGVVDDSQLPKDRFSAERLKGVDSTLKIQPAKLEDSAVYLCASSQIPGQLNSPLHFGNGTRLTVT.

The chain has TRBV19 and TRBJ2-7; TRBD2 matches 10 bases. This CDR3 comprises 13 residues. V lost 4 bases, J lost 6 bases, and 3 bases stayed unmatched. Per the germline V gene, CDR1 is LNHDA and CDR2 is SQIVND (reference sequence). The CDR3 is CASSTGLAVEQYF. CDR3 DNA: TGTGCCAGTAGTACCGGACTAGCGGTCGAGCAGTACTTC.

The chain uses TRBV3-1 (or the pseudogene TRBV3-2) and TRBJ2-1; 10 nucleotides align to TRBD2. The CDR3 has 17 residues. V shed 3 bases, J shed 0 bases, and the junction held 5 bases outside the gene matches. Germline CDR1 reads LGHDT; CDR2 reads YNNKEL (reference sequence). CDR3 coding DNA: TGTGCCAGCAGCCATCTTAGCGGGGGGAGCTCCTACAATGAGCAGTTCTTC. Translation gives CASSHLSGGSSYNEQFF.

CDR3 DNA sequence: TGTGCCAGCAGACCCCAGGGATCCGCTGAAGCTTTCTTT. Translation: CASRPQGSAEAFF. The J gene is TRBJ1-1, the V gene TRBV28; TRBD1 is a possible D gene (5 bases). V was shortened by 6 bases and J by 6 bases, with 14 bases between the two germline ends. CDR3 length equals 13 residues. CDR1 is MDHEN, CDR2 SYDVKM, per germline.

The chain joins TRBV5-4 to TRBJ1-2, with D tentatively TRBD1 (6 bases). The CDR3 length is 14 residues. The germline CDR1 and CDR2 sequences are SGHNT and YYREEE (reference sequence). Trimming removed 4 bases at V and 3 bases at J, with 13 bases between. Written as DNA, the CDR3 is TGTGCCAGCAGCCGCGGACAGTTGGACTATGGCTACACCTTC. This encodes CASSRGQLDYGYTF.

This chain connects TRBV5-1 to TRBJ1-2, with TRBD1 matching over 7 bases. Germline loops: CDR1 SGHRS, CDR2 YFSETQ. Trimming removed 3 bases from V and 2 bases from J; junction bases left unmatched: 7. The CDR3 consists of 15 residues. The CDR3 region is CASSSDRAHNYGYTF. CDR3 nucleotide sequence: TGCGCCAGCAGCTCCGACAGGGCGCACAACTATGGCTACACCTTC.

The sample holds one count of this clone. This sequence joins TRBV5-1 and TRBJ2-3, with 8 bases that match TRBD1. Germline V CDR1 and CDR2: SGHRS, YFSETQ. The CDR3 totals 17 residues. Unmatched junction bases numbered 13, after V lost 3 bases and J lost 4 bases. The CDR3 region has the DNA TGCGCCAGCAGCTCCGCCGGTGGACAGGGACGCTCAGATACGCAGTATTTT. Translated: CASSSAGGQGRSDTQYF.

V usage is TRBV2 and J usage is TRBJ1-6; D is unclear. The V gene's germline CDR1 is SNHLY and CDR2 FYNNEI. The V end lost 3 bases, the J end lost 10 bases, and 13 bases lay between the germline ends. CDR3 size: 14 residues. This CDR3 is CASSESQRRSPLHF. CDR3 nucleotides: TGTGCCAGCAGTGAGAGCCAGCGACGGTCACCCCTCCACTTT.

The chain has TRBV7-9 and TRBJ2-3; TRBD2 aligns across 9 bases. V shed 5 bases and J 3 bases; nucleotides not matched to a gene: 3. Looked up from germline, CDR1 is SEHNR and CDR2 is FQNEAQ (reference sequence). The CDR3 sequence is 14 residues long. The CDR3 here is CASSPGLATDTQYF. In DNA, the CDR3 is TGTGCCAGCAGCCCAGGACTAGCGACAGATACGCAGTATTTT. Full variable domain (rest looked up from reference TRBV7-9 and TRBJ2-3): DTGVSQNPRHKITKRGQNVTFRCDPISEHNRLYWYRQTLGQGPEFLTYFQNEAQLEKSRLLSDRFSAERPKGSFSTLEIQRTEQGDSAMYLCASSPGLATDTQYFGPGTRLTVL.

V is TRBV7-9 and J is TRBJ1-2; 8 bases fit TRBD1. The junction had 5 bases not matched to a gene; V was cut back by 4 bases and J by 13 bases. The CDR3 runs 11 residues. Germline CDR1 SEHNR, CDR2 FQNEAQ (reference sequence). The CDR3 sequence: CASSSGTGGTF. The DNA for the CDR3 is TGTGCCAGCAGCTCCGGGACAGGTGGCACCTTC.

The chain recombines TRBV30 with TRBJ1-3; D may be TRBD1 (6 bases). V was pared by 1 base and J by 0 bases, with 10 bases between. Looked up from germline, CDR1 is GTSNPN and CDR2 is SVGIG (reference sequence). The CDR3 sequence is 15 residues long. This CDR3 reads CAWSARGSSGNTIYF. Written as DNA, the CDR3 is TGTGCCTGGAGTGCCAGGGGAAGCTCTGGAAACACCATATATTTT.

The V call is TRBV6-5, the J call TRBJ2-1; 10 positions agree with TRBD2. There are 16 residues in the CDR3. Germline loops: CDR1 MNHEY, CDR2 SVGAGI. V lost 4 bases and J lost 2; bases outside the gene matches: 5. CDR3 sequence (DNA): TGTGCCAGCAGTTCAACACTAGCGGGGACCTACAATGAGCAGTTCTTC. This codes for CASSSTLAGTYNEQFF.

The rearrangement uses TRBV19 and TRBJ2-3; maybe TRBD2 (6 bases). The V end was cut by 3 bases, the J end by 5 bases, with 18 bases between. This CDR3 contains 16 residues. Per germline, CDR1 LNHDA and CDR2 SQIVND (reference sequence). This chain's CDR3 is CASSIGGNRARDTQYF. In nucleotides, the CDR3 is TGTGCCAGTAGTATTGGGGGGAATCGGGCAAGAGATACGCAGTATTTT.

The chain employs TRBV2 and TRBJ2-1; 7 positions match TRBD1. The CDR3 runs to 19 residues. Germline V CDR1 and CDR2: SNHLY, FYNNEI. Trimming removed 4 bases from V and 4 bases from J; junction bases left unmatched: 19. The CDR3 loop reads CASSVAFDTTGTEYNEQFF. The CDR3 coding sequence is TGTGCCAGCAGTGTCGCGTTTGATACTACCGGGACAGAATACAATGAGCAGTTCTTC.

The chain recombines TRBV24-1 with TRBJ2-2; 7 nucleotides match TRBD2. Germline CDR1 reads KGHDR; CDR2 reads SFDVKD. The CDR3 is 14 amino acids. The V and J ends lost 4 bases and 6 bases, in that order; junction bases with no gene match: 4. The CDR3 spells CATSDVSGSGELFF. The CDR3 DNA is TGTGCCACCAGTGACGTTAGCGGGTCCGGGGAGCTGTTTTTT.

This clone appeared a single time. The CDR3 reads CASSLAGTGGSYEQYF. Written as DNA, the CDR3 is TGTGCCAGCAGCTTAGCAGGTACAGGGGGCTCCTACGAGCAGTACTTC. The chain carries TRBV7-8 and TRBJ2-7; 8 bases fit TRBD1. The germline V gene has CDR1 SGHVS and CDR2 FQNEAQ. V was clipped by 0 bases and J by 0 bases; unmatched bases: 4. The length of the CDR3 is 16 residues.

The chain combines TRBV19 with TRBJ2-7; the match to TRBD1 covers 9 bases. The ends lost 1 base at V and 1 base at J; junction bases unmatched: 8. CDR1 is LNHDA, CDR2 SQIVND, per germline (reference sequence). CDR3 length: 17 amino acids. The DNA for the CDR3 is TGTGCCAGTAGTATAGCCGGACAGGGGAGAAGGTCCTACGAGCAGTACTTC. Residues: CASSIAGQGRRSYEQYF.

The chain has TRBV24-1 and TRBJ2-5, with 7 bases matching TRBD1. Unmatched junction bases numbered 7, after V lost 1 base and J lost 3 bases. The CDR3 is 16 residues long. Germline loops: CDR1 KGHDR, CDR2 SFDVKD. Here the CDR3 reads CATSDFQSTGKETQYF. DNA for the CDR3: TGTGCCACCAGTGATTTCCAATCGACAGGGAAAGAGACCCAGTACTTC.

This clone occurred once. The chain uses TRBV19 and TRBJ1-1, with 8 bases aligning to TRBD1. The CDR3 is made up of 16 amino acids. V gave up 8 bases and J gave up 2 bases; unmatched junction bases: 13. Germline loops: CDR1 LNHDA, CDR2 SQIVND (reference sequence). CDR3 region: CASRPTGAPPNTEAFF. Written as DNA, the CDR3 is TGTGCCAGTCGGCCGACAGGGGCGCCCCCTAACACTGAAGCTTTCTTT.